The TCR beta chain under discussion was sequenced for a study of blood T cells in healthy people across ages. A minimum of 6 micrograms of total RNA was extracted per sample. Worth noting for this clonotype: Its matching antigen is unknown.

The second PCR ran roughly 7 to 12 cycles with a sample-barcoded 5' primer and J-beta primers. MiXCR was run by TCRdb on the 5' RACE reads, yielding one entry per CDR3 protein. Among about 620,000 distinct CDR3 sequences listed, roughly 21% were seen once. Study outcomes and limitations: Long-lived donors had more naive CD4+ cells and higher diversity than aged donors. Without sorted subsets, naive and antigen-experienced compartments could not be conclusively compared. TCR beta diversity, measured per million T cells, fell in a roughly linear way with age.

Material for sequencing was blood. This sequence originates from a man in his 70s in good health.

The CDR3 sequence: CASSSPQGGLSTEAFF. For the CDR3, the DNA is TGTGCCAGCAGTTCCCCACAGGGGGGACTGAGCACTGAAGCTTTCTTT. The chain uses TRBV12-3 or TRBV12-4 and TRBJ1-1; 8 bases map to TRBD1. The V and J ends lost 4 bases and 4 bases, in that order; junction bases with no gene match: 11. This CDR3 has 16 residues.